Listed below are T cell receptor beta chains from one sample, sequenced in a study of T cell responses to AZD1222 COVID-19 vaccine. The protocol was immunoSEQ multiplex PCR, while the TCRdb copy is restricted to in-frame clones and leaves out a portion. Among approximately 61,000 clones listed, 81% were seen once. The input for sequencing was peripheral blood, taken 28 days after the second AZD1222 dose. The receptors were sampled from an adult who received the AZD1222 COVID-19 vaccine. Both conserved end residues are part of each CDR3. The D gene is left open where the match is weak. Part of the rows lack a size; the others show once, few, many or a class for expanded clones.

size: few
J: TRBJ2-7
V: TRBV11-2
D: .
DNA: TGTGCCAGCAGCCTGGGACTTCACTACGAGCAGTACTTC
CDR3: CASSLGLHYEQYF

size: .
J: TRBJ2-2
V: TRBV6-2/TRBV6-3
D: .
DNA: TGTGCCAGCAGTGTCGGCGGGGTAACCGGGGAGCTGTTTTTT
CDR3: CASSVGGVTGELFF

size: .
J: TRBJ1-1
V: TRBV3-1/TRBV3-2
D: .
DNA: TGTGCCAGCAGCCAACTATTGGTGAACACTGAAGCTTTCTTT
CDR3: CASSQLLVNTEAFF

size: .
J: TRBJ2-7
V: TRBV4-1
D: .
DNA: TGCGCCAGCAGCCCAGCCGTCGGGGGCGAGCAGTACTTC
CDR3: CASSPAVGGEQYF

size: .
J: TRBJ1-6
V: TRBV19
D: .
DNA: TGTGCCAGTAGTATTCTAAGACCCCAGGCACCCCTCCACTTT
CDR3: CASSILRPQAPLHF

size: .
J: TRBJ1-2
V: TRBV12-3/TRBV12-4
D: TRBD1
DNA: TGTGCCAGCGGACGGGACAGCTTCTATGGCTACACCTTC
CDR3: CASGRDSFYGYTF

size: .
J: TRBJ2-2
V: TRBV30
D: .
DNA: TGTGCCTGGAGTGTATCACTTAACACCGGGGAGCTGTTTTTT
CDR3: CAWSVSLNTGELFF

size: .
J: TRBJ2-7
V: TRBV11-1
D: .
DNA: TGTGCCAGCAGCCTCGGCACTTTCTACGAGCAGTACTTC
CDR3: CASSLGTFYEQYF

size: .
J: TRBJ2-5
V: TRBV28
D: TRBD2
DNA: TGTGCCAGCAGTTTAACCGGACTAGCGGGGGCGTACCAAGAGACCCAGTACTTC
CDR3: CASSLTGLAGAYQETQYF

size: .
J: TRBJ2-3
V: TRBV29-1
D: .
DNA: TGCAGCGTAAAAGTGAGCACAGATACGCAGTATTTT
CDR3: CSVKVSTDTQYF

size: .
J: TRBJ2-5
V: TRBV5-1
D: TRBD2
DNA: TGCGCCAGCAGCTTAGCCGGGAGGTCTCAGTACTTC
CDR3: CASSLAGRSQYF

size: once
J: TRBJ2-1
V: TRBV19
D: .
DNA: TGTGCCAGTAACCCCTCGGGTTCCAATGAGCAGTTCTTC
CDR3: CASNPSGSNEQFF

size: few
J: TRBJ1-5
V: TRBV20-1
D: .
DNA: TGCAGTGCTACTGATCTAAATCAGCCCCAGCATTTT
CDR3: CSATDLNQPQHF

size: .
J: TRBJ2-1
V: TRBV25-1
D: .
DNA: TGTGCCAGCACCTATGCGGGTTCCTACAATGAGCAGTTCTTC
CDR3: CASTYAGSYNEQFF

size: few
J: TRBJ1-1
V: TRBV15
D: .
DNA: TGTGCCACCAGCAGCGGGACGGGCGAGAACACTGAAGCTTTCTTT
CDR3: CATSSGTGENTEAFF

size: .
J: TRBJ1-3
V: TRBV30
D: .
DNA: TGTGCCTGGAGCGGGACTTTCTCTGGAAACACCATATATTTT
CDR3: CAWSGTFSGNTIYF

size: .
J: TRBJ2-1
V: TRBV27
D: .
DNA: TGTGCCAGCAGTTCATTGGGTCTGGGGAATGAGCAGTTCTTC
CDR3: CASSSLGLGNEQFF

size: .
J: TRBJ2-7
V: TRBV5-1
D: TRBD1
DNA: TGCGCCAGCGGAATCCAGGGGGACCCCTACGAGCAGTACTTC
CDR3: CASGIQGDPYEQYF

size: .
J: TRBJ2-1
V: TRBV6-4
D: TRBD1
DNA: TGTGCCAGCAGTGACTCGGACAGGGGGGGAAATGAGCAGTTCTTC
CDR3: CASSDSDRGGNEQFF

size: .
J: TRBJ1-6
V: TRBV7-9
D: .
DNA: TGTGCCAGCAGCCACGGAGGGGATTCACCCCTCCACTTT
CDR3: CASSHGGDSPLHF

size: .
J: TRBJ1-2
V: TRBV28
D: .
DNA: TGTGCCAGCAGTCTCCCTGGGCAGTCAACCGGAGGCGGCTACACCTTC
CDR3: CASSLPGQSTGGGYTF

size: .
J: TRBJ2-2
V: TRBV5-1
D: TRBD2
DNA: TGCGCCAGCAGAGACCGGACTAGCGGAACGAACACCGGGGAGCTGTTTTTT
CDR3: CASRDRTSGTNTGELFF

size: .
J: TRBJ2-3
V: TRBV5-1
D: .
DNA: TGCGCCAGCAGACCGAGCACAGATACGCAGTATTTT
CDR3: CASRPSTDTQYF

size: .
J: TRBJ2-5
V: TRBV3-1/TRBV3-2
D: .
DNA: TGTGCCAGCAACAGAGGTTTGGGGGTGGTTCAAGAGACCCAGTACTTC
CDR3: CASNRGLGVVQETQYF

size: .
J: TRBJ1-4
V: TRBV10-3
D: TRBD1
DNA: TGTGCCACAGGGACAGGGGGCTCTGAAAAACTGTTTTTT
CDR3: CATGTGGSEKLFF

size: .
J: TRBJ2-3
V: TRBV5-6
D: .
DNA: TGTGCCAGCAGCTTCCGCCGGGGCACAGATACGCAGTATTTT
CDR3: CASSFRRGTDTQYF

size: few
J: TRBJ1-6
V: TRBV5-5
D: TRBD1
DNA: TGTGCCACCCGGACAGGGTTTAATTCACCCCTCCACTTT
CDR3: CATRTGFNSPLHF

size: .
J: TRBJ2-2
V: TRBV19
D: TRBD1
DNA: TGTGCCAGTAGTATAGCCAGGGGGCCCGGGGAGCTGTTTTTT
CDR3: CASSIARGPGELFF

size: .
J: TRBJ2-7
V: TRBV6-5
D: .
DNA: TGTGCCAGCAGCACCCTGGGTCCCTACGAGCAGTACTTC
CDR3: CASSTLGPYEQYF

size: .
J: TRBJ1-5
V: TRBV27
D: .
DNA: TGTGCCAGCAGCACGACAGAAAGCAATCAGCCCCAGCATTTT
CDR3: CASSTTESNQPQHF

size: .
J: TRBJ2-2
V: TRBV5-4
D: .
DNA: TGTGCCAGCAGCTTGGGAGTCGCGTCCGGGGAGCTGTTTTTT
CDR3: CASSLGVASGELFF

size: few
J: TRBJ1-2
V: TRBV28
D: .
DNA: TGTGCCAGCAGTACATTGGGATTTCCTGGCTACACCTTC
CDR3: CASSTLGFPGYTF

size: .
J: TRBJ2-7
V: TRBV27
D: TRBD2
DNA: TGTGCCAGCAGTTTATCGTCGGGGGGGTCCTACGAGCAGTACTTC
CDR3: CASSLSSGGSYEQYF

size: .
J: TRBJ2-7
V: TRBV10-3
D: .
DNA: TGTGCCATCAGTGCCATTAGCTACGAGCAGTACTTC
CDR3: CAISAISYEQYF

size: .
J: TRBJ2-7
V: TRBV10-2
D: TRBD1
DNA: TGCGCCAGCAGTGACACTTCCGGGACAGGCTACGAGCAGTACTTC
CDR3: CASSDTSGTGYEQYF

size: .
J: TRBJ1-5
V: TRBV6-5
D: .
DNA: TGTGCCAGCAGTAACCGTAGGAACCAGCCCCAGCATTTT
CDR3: CASSNRRNQPQHF

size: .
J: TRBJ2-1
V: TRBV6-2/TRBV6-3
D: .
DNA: TGTGCCAGCAGCAAACGGACTGATGAGCAGTTCTTC
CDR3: CASSKRTDEQFF

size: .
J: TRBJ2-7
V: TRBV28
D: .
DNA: TGTGCCAGCAGTTTCTACCAGTCCTACGAGCAGTACTTC
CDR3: CASSFYQSYEQYF

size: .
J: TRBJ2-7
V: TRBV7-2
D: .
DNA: TGTGCCAGCAGCTTAACGCTCTCGGGTTGGGAGCAGTACTTC
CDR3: CASSLTLSGWEQYF

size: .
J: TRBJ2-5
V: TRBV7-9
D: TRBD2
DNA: TGTGCCAGCAGCCCTTTGACTAGCGGGAGGTACCAAGAGACCCAGTACTTC
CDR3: CASSPLTSGRYQETQYF

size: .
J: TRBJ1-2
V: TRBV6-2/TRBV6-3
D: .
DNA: TGTGCCAGCAGTTCTACGTTGGACTATGGCTACACCTTC
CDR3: CASSSTLDYGYTF

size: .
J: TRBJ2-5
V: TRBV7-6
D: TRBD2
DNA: TGTGCCAGCAGCCGCGCTAGCGGGAGCCAGGGGGAGACCCAGTACTTC
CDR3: CASSRASGSQGETQYF

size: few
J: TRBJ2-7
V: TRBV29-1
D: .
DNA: TGCAGCGTCGATCCTGGACCGGGAGAGCAGTACTTC
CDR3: CSVDPGPGEQYF

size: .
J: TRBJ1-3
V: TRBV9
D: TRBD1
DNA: TGTGCCAGCAGCGTGACAGGGGAGGTTGGAAACACCATATATTTT
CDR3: CASSVTGEVGNTIYF

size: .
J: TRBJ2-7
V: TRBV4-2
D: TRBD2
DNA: TGTGCCAGCAGCCAAGAGGGAGGGGCCCTTACCTACGAGCAGTACTTC
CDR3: CASSQEGGALTYEQYF